This T cell receptor beta chain was retrieved from a study of T cell responses to AZD1222 COVID-19 vaccine. This CDR3 comprises 15 residues. CDR1 is SGHKS and CDR2 is YYEKEE in the germline V gene (reference sequence). The V and J ends lost 3 bases and 4 bases, in that order; junction bases with no gene match: 8. The protocol was immunoSEQ multiplex PCR, while the TCRdb copy is restricted to in-frame clones and leaves out a portion. The sample has some 150,000 clones, around 90% seen once. Overall study results and limits: Baseline seropositivity occurred in only a handful of AZD1222 recipients. Once two AZD1222 doses were given, Spike-specific TCR breadth and depth went up. Donors were mostly white British, more females; clonal diversity possibly underestimated. The study found vaccine-associated CD4 TCRs spanning spike, dominant at 160-218 and 743-854.

Comment on this clone: Its antigen is still unknown.

The specimen was peripheral blood, collected 28 days after the second dose of the MenACWY control vaccine. V is TRBV5-5 and J is TRBJ2-3, with 7 bases lining up with TRBD1. This TCR was recovered from an adult who received the MenACWY meningococcal vaccine as a control. The CDR3 protein is CASSYRDSRPDTQYF. The CDR3 bases are TGTGCCAGCAGCTACCGGGACAGTAGGCCAGATACGCAGTATTTT.